A single sample gave rise to the 20 T cell receptor beta chains below, sequenced in a study of shared T cell receptors in the human thymus. Here immunoSEQ multiplex PCR was the method, and the copy in TCRdb shows in-frame clones only, minus some. Seen here are approximately 580,000 clones, around 78% observed once, and the top ten hold about 0.013%. In addition, the sample was reused for a study of human thymus T cells.

Specimen: thymocytes. The source is a boy younger than two with a congenital heart defect.

This chain connects TRBV4-3 to TRBJ2-7, with D perhaps TRBD1 (7 bases). Germline V gene data show CDR1 as LGHNA and CDR2 as YSLEER. The CDR3 spans 13 residues. V shed 3 bases and J shed 6 bases, with 12 bases lying between them. CDR3 bases: TGCGCCAGCAGCCAGACTCAGGGGGGCGAGCAGTACTTC. This encodes CASSQTQGGEQYF.

The chain uses TRBV5-5 and TRBJ2-1; possibly TRBD1 for D (5 bases). Trimming removed 0 bases at V and 4 bases at J, with 8 bases between. Germline CDR1 reads SGHKS; CDR2 reads YYEKEE (reference sequence). The CDR3 totals 14 residues. CDR3 sequence (DNA): TGTGCCAGCAGCTTGGAACAGGAATACAATGAGCAGTTCTTC. Translated: CASSLEQEYNEQFF.

This clone was recorded a few times. Here the CDR3 reads CASSLSDPTGGEKLFF. The CDR3 nucleotides read TGTGCCAGCAGTTTATCCGATCCGACAGGGGGAGAAAAACTGTTTTTT. This chain connects TRBV28 to TRBJ1-4, with 9 bases aligning to TRBD1. J gave up 8 bases and V 1 base, and 8 bases lay outside the gene matches. There are 16 residues in the CDR3. The germline V gene encodes CDR1 MDHEN and CDR2 SYDVKM.

The chain recombines TRBV4-3 with TRBJ1-1, with a weak D call TRBD1 (5 bases). With 4 bases removed from V and 8 bases from J, the gap between germline ends came to 11 bases. Germline V gene sequence: CDR1 LGHNA, CDR2 YSLEER. The CDR3 sequence is 12 residues long. The CDR3 sequence is CASSRVKGEAFF. The CDR3, as DNA: TGCGCCAGCAGCCGTGTGAAGGGGGAAGCTTTCTTT.

J is TRBJ2-7 and V is TRBV30, with 7 bases that match TRBD1. Germline CDR1 reads GTSNPN; CDR2 reads SVGIG (reference sequence). V shed 2 bases and J 2 bases; nucleotides not matched to a gene: 18. This CDR3 is 18 amino acids long. The CDR3 nucleotides read TGTGCCTGGAGTAAGGGGGCCCCGGGACAAGGGTCTGCCTACGAGCAGTACTTC. Translated: CAWSKGAPGQGSAYEQYF.

The chain links TRBV27 to TRBJ2-7; 10 bases align to TRBD1. CDR1 and CDR2 (germline): MNHEY, SMNVEV (reference sequence). The V segment lost 5 bases and the J segment 5 bases; nucleotides outside the gene matches: 9. CDR3 length: 15 amino acids. The CDR3 region has the DNA TGTGCCAGCAGTCTCCCCGGGACAGGGGCGGACGAGCAGTACTTC. Protein product: CASSLPGTGADEQYF.

The rearrangement uses TRBV28 and TRBJ2-3; the D gene is possibly TRBD2 (5 bases). Germline CDR1 reads MDHEN; CDR2 reads SYDVKM. This CDR3 is built from 14 residues. Trimming left V 5 bases short and J 2 bases short, with 11 bases between. CDR3 residues: CASSLGLITDTQYF. The CDR3 DNA sequence: TGTGCCAGCAGTCTTGGACTGATCACAGATACGCAGTATTTT.

The chain couples TRBV6-1 to TRBJ1-5, with 12 positions matching TRBD1. After removal of 2 bases from V and 8 bases from J, the junction contained 10 bases not matched to a gene. The CDR3 runs to 17 residues. Germline loops: CDR1 MNHNS, CDR2 SASEGT. CDR3 DNA: TGTGCCAGCAGTGAAAAGGGGGACAGGGGGCATGCGGAGCCCCAGCATTTT. This translates into CASSEKGDRGHAEPQHF.

This clone was seen a few times. The chain recombines TRBV11-2 with TRBJ2-5, with TRBD2 matching 12 bases. The CDR3 consists of 15 residues. With 0 bases clipped from V and 5 bases from J, the junction kept 1 base outside the gene matches. Germline values: CDR1 SGHAT, CDR2 FQNNGV. CDR3 DNA: TGTGCCAGCAGCTTAGATACTAGCGGGAGGGAGACCCAGTACTTC. This gives the protein CASSLDTSGRETQYF.

This chain links TRBV13 with TRBJ2-7; 10 bases align to TRBD2. The ends lost 1 base at V and 7 bases at J; junction bases unmatched: 13. In germline, CDR1 is PRHDT, CDR2 FYEKMQ (reference sequence). The CDR3 sequence is 17 residues long. The DNA of the CDR3 is TGTGCCAGCAGCTTAGAAAGAGCGGGAGGGCCAGAGGGGGAGCAGTACTTC. Its protein is CASSLERAGGPEGEQYF. The full variable domain, with the rest looked up from reference TRBV13 and TRBJ2-7, is AAGVIQSPRHLIKEKRETATLKCYPIPRHDTVYWYQQGPGQDPQFLISFYEKMQSDKGSIPDRFSAQQFSDYHSELNMSSLELGDSALYFCASSLERAGGPEGEQYFGPGTRLTVT.

About this clone itself: The junction departs from the called germline gene at one end, perhaps through a read error. The chain is built from TRBV7-4 and TRBJ1-1, with D tentatively TRBD1 (5 bases). The germline gives CDR1 SGHVT, CDR2 SQSDAQ. The CDR3 loop spans 14 amino acids. The CDR3 nucleotides read TGTGCCAGCAGCTCAGGGAAACTGAACACTGAAACTTTCTTT. This encodes CASSSGKLNTETFF.

The rearrangement uses TRBV5-1 and TRBJ2-2; 11 bases fit TRBD2. Germline loops: CDR1 SGHRS, CDR2 YFSETQ. With V trimmed by 0 bases and J by 5 bases, 6 bases remained unmatched. This CDR3 contains 17 residues. This CDR3 reads CASSLAGVAGGTGELFF. The CDR3 bases are TGCGCCAGCAGCTTGGCCGGAGTAGCGGGAGGGACCGGGGAGCTGTTTTTT. Full variable domain (missing parts from reference TRBV5-1 and TRBJ2-2): KAGVTQTPRYLIKTRGQQVTLSCSPISGHRSVSWYQQTPGQGLQFLFEYFSETQRNKGNFPGRFSGRQFSNSRSEMNVSTLELGDSALYLCASSLAGVAGGTGELFFGEGSRLTVL.

This chain links TRBV5-1 with TRBJ2-2, with 8 bases that match TRBD2. The CDR3 totals 16 residues. V lost 4 bases and J lost 3; bases outside the gene matches: 8. Germline-derived CDR1 and CDR2 are SGHRS and YFSETQ. Here the CDR3 reads CASSPKRESDTGELFF. As DNA, the CDR3 is TGCGCCAGCAGCCCCAAGCGGGAGAGCGACACCGGGGAGCTGTTTTTT.

V is TRBV7-9 and J is TRBJ1-1, with 7 bases that match TRBD1. V lost 1 base to trimming and J lost 4 bases; unmatched junction nucleotides: 15. CDR1 and CDR2 (germline): SEHNR, FQNEAQ (reference sequence). The CDR3 covers 18 residues. The CDR3 here is CASSLEGLETGLITEAFF. The CDR3 DNA sequence: TGTGCCAGCAGCTTAGAAGGGTTGGAGACAGGGTTAATCACTGAAGCTTTCTTT.

CDR3 in DNA: TGTGCCAGCAGTGAAACCGGCACCTCAGGAGGCTACACCTTC. Amino acid sequence: CASSETGTSGGYTF. J is TRBJ1-2 and V is TRBV25-1; D is uncertain. This CDR3 has 14 amino acids. V lost 2 bases and J lost 8, with 15 bases in between. CDR1 is MGHDK and CDR2 is SYGVNS in the germline V gene.

This rearrangement joins TRBV4-2 to TRBJ2-7, with 9 bases aligning to TRBD2. Per germline, CDR1 LGHNA and CDR2 YNFKEQ. The CDR3 is made up of 16 amino acids. J was trimmed by 3 bases and V by 2 bases; bases with no gene match: 8. The CDR3 nucleotides are TGTGCCAGCAGCCAACCACTAGCGGGCCTATTCTACGAGCAGTACTTC. Protein product: CASSQPLAGLFYEQYF.

The chain uses TRBV5-1 and TRBJ1-2; D possibly corresponds to TRBD1 (6 bases). The CDR3 totals 13 residues. From germline, CDR1 is SGHRS and CDR2 YFSETQ. V was pared by 4 bases and J by 4 bases, with 11 bases between. CDR3 coding DNA: TGCGCCAGCAGCGAAGACAGGACCTATGGCTACACCTTC. This translates into CASSEDRTYGYTF.

This rearrangement joins TRBV28 to TRBJ1-2, with 8 bases identical to TRBD1. CDR1 and CDR2 from the germline V gene are MDHEN and SYDVKM. The CDR3 is made up of 16 amino acids. The ends lost 5 bases at V and 1 base at J; junction bases unmatched: 9. CDR3 DNA sequence: TGTGCCAGCAGTCACCTCAACAGGGGGAATAACTATGGCTACACCTTC. This gives the protein CASSHLNRGNNYGYTF.

The J gene is TRBJ2-3, the V gene TRBV4-1, with TRBD2 identical over 11 bases. The V gene's germline CDR1 is MGHRA and CDR2 YSYEKL. CDR3 length: 16 residues. The trim removed 4 bases at V and 0 bases at J, leaving 3 bases unmatched. CDR3 DNA sequence: TGCGCCAGCAGCCTTATAGCGGGGGGGAGCACAGATACGCAGTATTTT. It is translated as CASSLIAGGSTDTQYF.

The chain uses TRBV7-9 and TRBJ2-7, with TRBD1 matching over 10 bases. J gave up 4 bases and V 0 bases, and 3 bases lay outside the gene matches. Germline lookup yields CDR1 SEHNR and CDR2 FQNEAQ (reference sequence). This CDR3 is 15 amino acids long. CDR3 residues: CASSLAGTGEYEQYF. The CDR3 bases are TGTGCCAGCAGCTTAGCCGGGACAGGGGAATACGAGCAGTACTTC.